The following is a T cell receptor beta chain sequence with its context. Antigen unknown. This sample was included in a study of immune evolution from preneoplasia to lung adenocarcinoma. Study conclusions and caveats: Later-stage lesions seemingly showed higher T cell density and diversity than normal lung.

Profiled with immunoSEQ multiplex PCR; TCRdb holds only in-frame clones, not every one. The sample lists approximately 7,300 clones; 70% to 85% were seen once. The sequencing sample was made of FFPE atypical adenomatous hyperplasia tissue from the lung. Subset: atypical adenomatous hyperplasia (AAH), lung preneoplasia. The TCR originated in a donor at least 70 years old with lung adenocarcinoma. Some clones in this sample may be carry-over from other donors' samples.

CDR3 sequence: CASRRGTENTEAFF. The CDR3 DNA follows: TGTGCCAGCCGAAGGGGGACGGAGAACACTGAAGCTTTCTTT. V is TRBV19 and J is TRBJ1-1; TRBD1 might be the D (6 bases). This CDR3 spans 14 amino acids. The germline V gene has CDR1 LNHDA and CDR2 SQIVND (reference sequence). Trimming left V 9 bases short and J 1 base short, with 15 bases between.